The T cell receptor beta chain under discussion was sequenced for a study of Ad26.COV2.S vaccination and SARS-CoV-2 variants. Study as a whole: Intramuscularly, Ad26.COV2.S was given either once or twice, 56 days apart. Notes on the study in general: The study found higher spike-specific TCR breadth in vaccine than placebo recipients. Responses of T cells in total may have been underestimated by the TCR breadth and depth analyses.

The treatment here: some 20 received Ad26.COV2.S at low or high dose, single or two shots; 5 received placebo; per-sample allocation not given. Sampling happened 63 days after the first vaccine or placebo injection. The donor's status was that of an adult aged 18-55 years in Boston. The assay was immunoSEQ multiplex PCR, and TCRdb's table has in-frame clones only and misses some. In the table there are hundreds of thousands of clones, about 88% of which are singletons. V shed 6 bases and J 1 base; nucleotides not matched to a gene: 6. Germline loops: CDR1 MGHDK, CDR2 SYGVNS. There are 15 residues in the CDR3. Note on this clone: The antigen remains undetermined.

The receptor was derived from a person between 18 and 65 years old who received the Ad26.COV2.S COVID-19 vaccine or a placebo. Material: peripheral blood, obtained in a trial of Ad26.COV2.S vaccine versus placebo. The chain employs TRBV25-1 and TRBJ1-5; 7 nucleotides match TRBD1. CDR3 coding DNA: TGTGCCAGCAGCCAAACAGGGGTGAGCAATCAGCCCCAGCATTTT. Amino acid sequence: CASSQTGVSNQPQHF.